This T cell receptor (beta chain) was obtained from a study of blood T cell repertoires in COVID-19. In the study overall: The study drew acute and convalescent COVID-19 samples from the United States, Italy and Spain.

TCRdb's copy holds only in-frame clones and misses some; the assay was immunoSEQ multiplex PCR. Of over 250,000 clones in the sample, about nine tenths were seen once. Germline lookup yields CDR1 LGHNA and CDR2 YNFKEQ. The length of the CDR3 is 16 residues. V gave up 8 bases and J gave up 3 bases; unmatched junction bases: 11. V and J are TRBV4-2 and TRBJ2-3; 10 bases are shared with TRBD1. The clonotype originates from a woman aged 50 to 60 with COVID-19, enrolled during active disease. The specimen was peripheral blood. The CDR3 protein is CASGLTTGGRTDTQYF. The CDR3 bases are TGTGCCAGCGGACTAACGACAGGGGGCAGGACAGATACGCAGTATTTT.